The source of this T cell receptor (beta chain) is a study of CXCR3-negative and CXCR3-positive naive CD8 T cells. A few hundred thousand cells per CD8+ T cell subset were flow-sorted in triplicate. Naive CD8+ T cells were CD45RO-CCR7+CD27+CD95-. Concerning this clonotype: Antigen: not known.

UMI-labeled TRB cDNA libraries were prepared by 5' RACE. Following a re-call of the 5' RACE reads, TCRdb has one entry per CDR3 protein and lacks DNA. The sample includes about 63,000 distinct CDR3 sequences. Study findings and constraints: Hydrophobicity of TRB CDR3s was greater in CXCR3-positive naive cells than in CXCR3-negative naive cells. Much lower diversity was found in memory CD8+ cells, while both naive subsets had comparably high diversity. CXCR3-negative and CXCR3-positive naive cells shared comparable TRBV-TRBJ usage, but memory cells did not.

This CDR3 is built from 16 residues. CDR1 and CDR2 (germline): DFQATT, SNEGSKA (reference sequence). The gene calls are TRBV20-1 and TRBJ2-5; the D call from TCRdb, TRBD2, cannot be confirmed without DNA. The TCR originated in a human donor in good health. Some clones in this sample may be carry-over from other donors' samples. The specimen was naive CXCR3+ CD8+ T cells from blood. Subset described: CD45RO-CCR7+CD27+CD95- naive CD8+ T cells expressing CXCR3 (TNR3+). CDR3 in amino acids: CSAKTHSGSPRETQYF.